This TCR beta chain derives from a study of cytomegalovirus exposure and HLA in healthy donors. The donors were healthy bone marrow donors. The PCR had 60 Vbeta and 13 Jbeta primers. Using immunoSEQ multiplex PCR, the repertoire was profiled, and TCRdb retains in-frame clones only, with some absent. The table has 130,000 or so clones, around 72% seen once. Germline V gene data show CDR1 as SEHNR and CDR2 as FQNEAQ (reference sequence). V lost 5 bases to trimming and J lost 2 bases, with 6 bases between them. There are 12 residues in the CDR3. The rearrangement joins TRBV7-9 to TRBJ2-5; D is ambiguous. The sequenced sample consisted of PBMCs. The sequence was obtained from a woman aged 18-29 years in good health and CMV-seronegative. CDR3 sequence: CASSLLQETQYF. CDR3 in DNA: TGTGCCAGCAGCCTCCTTCAAGAGACCCAGTACTTC.